The 15 T cell receptor beta chains presented below share a single source sample, sequenced in a study of regulatory T cells. Broader study findings: Hydrophobic residues at CDR3 positions 6 and 7 were enriched in conventional CD4+ T cells of CD3G-deficient patients.

Amplification used 52 TRBV primers and 13 TRBJ primers. Clones were sequenced by immunoSEQ multiplex PCR, and TCRdb holds only the in-frame ones, with some missing. The sample includes approximately 37,000 clones, about 88% of them seen just once. These receptors have no identified antigens. Sequenced sample: conventional CD4+ T cells sorted from blood. All receptors come from a person between 18 and 30 years old with CD3G deficiency.

The V and J genes are TRBV6-1 and TRBJ2-2, with 10 bases that match TRBD1. V lost 4 bases to trimming and J lost 5 bases; unmatched junction nucleotides: 7. The CDR3 consists of 16 residues. The germline gives CDR1 MNHNS, CDR2 SASEGT. CDR3 in amino acids: CASSGRQGAWTGELFF. CDR3 in DNA: TGTGCCAGCAGTGGGAGACAGGGGGCATGGACCGGGGAGCTGTTTTTT.

This chain uses TRBV6-1 with TRBJ2-4, with D uncertain. Germline CDR1 MNHNS, CDR2 SASEGT. V dropped 3 bases and J dropped 6 bases, with 18 bases sitting between them. The CDR3 has 16 amino acids. The CDR3 here is CASSESGQTLGNIQYF. CDR3 coding DNA: TGTGCCAGCAGTGAGTCCGGGCAGACCTTGGGAAACATTCAGTACTTC.

This rearrangement joins TRBV28 to TRBJ2-3; D gene uncertain. The germline V and J ends were trimmed by 6 bases and 9 bases, with 13 bases remaining between them. Per germline, CDR1 MDHEN and CDR2 SYDVKM. This CDR3 contains 12 residues. CDR3 nucleotides: TGTGCCAGCAGGGGTTCGGAGCCCACGCAGTATTTT. It is translated as CASRGSEPTQYF.

The chain joins TRBV11-2 to TRBJ2-5, with 14 nucleotides matching TRBD2. From germline, CDR1 is SGHAT and CDR2 FQNNGV. The CDR3 covers 17 residues. V lost 3 bases, J lost 5 bases, and 8 bases stayed unmatched. The CDR3 DNA follows: TGTGCCAGCAGCTTGGGACTAGCGGGAGTCCTCGGGGAGACCCAGTACTTC. Its translation: CASSLGLAGVLGETQYF. Looking up the rest from reference TRBV11-2 and TRBJ2-5 gives the full variable domain: EAGVAQSPRYKIIEKRQSVAFWCNPISGHATLYWYQQILGQGPKLLIQFQNNGVVDDSQLPKDRFSAERLKGVDSTLKIQPAKLEDSAVYLCASSLGLAGVLGETQYFGPGTRLLVL.

The chain joins TRBV20-1 to TRBJ1-2; tentative D call: TRBD1 (5 bases). Trimming took off 5 bases at V and 4 bases at J, with 8 bases between the two ends. The CDR3 spans 11 residues. CDR1 is DFQATT, CDR2 SNEGSKA, per germline (reference sequence). The CDR3 spells CSASGVYGYTF. The CDR3 bases are TGCAGTGCTTCGGGGGTCTATGGCTACACCTTC.

The chain employs TRBV19 and TRBJ1-2; D is unresolved. Germline CDR1 is LNHDA and CDR2 is SQIVND (reference sequence). V was shortened by 4 bases and J by 0 bases, with 15 bases between the two germline ends. This CDR3 spans 16 amino acids. CDR3 bases: TGTGCCAGTAGTACCTCAAGACCTCGAGCTAACTATGGCTACACCTTC. Translation: CASSTSRPRANYGYTF.

On this clone: The same CDR3 can be traced to other DNA sequences in this sample. The chain recombines TRBV5-1 with TRBJ1-1; D gene uncertain. Germline CDR1 SGHRS, CDR2 YFSETQ. This CDR3 is built from 14 residues. Deletions cut 1 base from V and 1 base from J, with 8 bases between. The CDR3 nucleotides are TGCGCCAGCAGCTTGTCGGGCCGGAACACTGAAGCTTTCTTT. This codes for CASSLSGRNTEAFF.

This chain joins TRBV5-1 and TRBJ1-1; D call uncertain. The V end lost 1 base, the J end lost 5 bases, and 15 bases lay between the germline ends. Germline CDR1 SGHRS, CDR2 YFSETQ. The CDR3 is 15 residues long. CDR3 protein: CASSLSQAIGTEAFF. The CDR3 DNA is TGCGCCAGCAGCTTGTCCCAAGCGATTGGGACTGAAGCTTTCTTT.

The J gene is TRBJ1-2, the V gene TRBV4-3; a possible D gene is TRBD1 (6 bases). Per germline, CDR1 LGHNA and CDR2 YSLEER. This CDR3 comprises 16 residues. The V end was cut by 4 bases, the J end by 5 bases, with 20 bases between. The CDR3 loop is CASSPYHRAEGYGYTF. Written as DNA, the CDR3 is TGCGCCAGCAGCCCGTATCACAGGGCGGAGGGATATGGCTACACCTTC.

The rearrangement uses TRBV4-3 and TRBJ2-1; 10 nucleotides line up with TRBD2. Trimming cost V 7 bases and J 10 bases; bases outside gene matches: 16. There are 16 residues in the CDR3. CDR1 and CDR2 (germline): LGHNA, YSLEER. The CDR3 DNA is TGCGCCAGCACTCCTAGCGGGGGCCAGTCCTCAAGCGAGCAGTTCTTC. Translating gives CASTPSGGQSSSEQFF.

The rearrangement joins TRBV28 to TRBJ2-7; TRBD1 aligns across 8 bases. This CDR3 has 14 amino acids. Germline loops: CDR1 MDHEN, CDR2 SYDVKM. V was pared by 6 bases and J by 6 bases, with 10 bases of the junction left unmatched. The CDR3 sequence: CASSFRGPVGEQYF. The CDR3 region has the DNA TGTGCCAGCAGCTTCAGGGGGCCTGTCGGCGAGCAGTACTTC.

The chain links TRBV6-1 to TRBJ2-6, with TRBD1 matching 8 bases. The CDR3 extends over 19 amino acids. Trimming removed 2 bases from V and 4 bases from J; junction bases left unmatched: 13. CDR1 is MNHNS and CDR2 is SASEGT in the germline V gene. DNA for the CDR3: TGTGCCAGCAGTGAACCCAGACCTTCGGACAGGGCGGGGGCCAACGTCCTGACTTTC. Its protein is CASSEPRPSDRAGANVLTF.

The rearrangement uses TRBV7-9 and TRBJ2-7, with D maybe TRBD1 (5 bases). The CDR3 is 13 amino acids. The germline V and J ends were trimmed by 4 bases and 5 bases, with 12 bases remaining between them. The germline CDR1 and CDR2 sequences are SEHNR and FQNEAQ (reference sequence). The CDR3 loop reads CASSSSDSNEQYF. CDR3 DNA sequence: TGTGCCAGCAGCTCCTCCGACAGTAACGAGCAGTACTTC.

This clone was recorded once. The chain links TRBV21-1 to TRBJ1-3. TRBV21-1 is recorded as a pseudogene. The CDR3 runs 15 residues. The DNA of the CDR3 is TGTGCCAGCAGAAGTTCGGAAAGCTCTGGAAACACCATATATTTT. Protein sequence: CASRSSESSGNTIYF.

The chain links TRBV19 to TRBJ2-4, with TRBD2 matching over 9 bases. The germline CDR1 and CDR2 sequences are LNHDA and SQIVND (reference sequence). J lost 4 bases, V lost 1 base, and 5 bases had no gene match. CDR3 size: 16 residues. This chain's CDR3 is CASSIGGGLAKNIQYF. The CDR3 DNA sequence: TGTGCCAGTAGTATAGGAGGCGGACTAGCGAAAAACATTCAGTACTTC.